The rows below give T cell receptor beta chains drawn from one sample of a study of early T cells in non-severe SARS-CoV-2 infection. MiXCR was run by TCRdb on the 5' RACE reads, yielding one entry per CDR3 protein. The table lists fewer than 55,000 distinct CDR3 sequences, 11% of them singletons. The sequenced material came from whole blood. These receptors came from an adult who was a healthcare worker with PCR-confirmed SARS-CoV-2 infection or an uninfected control (not recorded which). Each CDR3 is given with its conserved first and last residue. The order of the fields is D gene, CDR3 length, V gene, J gene, clone size, CDR3 protein, CDR3 DNA. The D gene is left open where the match is weak. Where a row states a size, it is once, few, many or the class of an expanded clone; other rows omit it.

d_call: TRBD2
cdr3_length: 16
v_call: TRBV19
j_call: TRBJ2-2
clone_size: .
cdr3_aa: CASSILLAGSTGELFF
cdr3_nt: TGTGCCAGTAGTATTCTTCTAGCGGGATCCACCGGGGAGCTGTTTTTT

d_call: TRBD1
cdr3_length: 15
v_call: TRBV6-5
j_call: TRBJ2-7
clone_size: few
cdr3_aa: CASSPMGTGVYEQYF
cdr3_nt: TGTGCCAGCAGCCCCATGGGGACAGGGGTCTACGAGCAGTACTTC

d_call: .
cdr3_length: 14
v_call: TRBV7-9
j_call: TRBJ1-2
clone_size: many
cdr3_aa: CASSTSAAEVGYTF
cdr3_nt: TGTGCCAGCAGCACGTCCGCCGCGGAAGTTGGCTACACCTTC

d_call: .
cdr3_length: 18
v_call: TRBV11-2
j_call: TRBJ1-5
clone_size: many
cdr3_aa: CASSLDPGNALGNQPQHF
cdr3_nt: TGTGCCAGCAGCTTAGATCCCGGGAACGCACTGGGGAATCAGCCCCAGCATTTT

d_call: TRBD1
cdr3_length: 15
v_call: TRBV5-5
j_call: TRBJ2-7
clone_size: many
cdr3_aa: CASSSSGTGGGEQYF
cdr3_nt: TGTGCCAGCAGCTCGTCGGGGACAGGGGGAGGCGAGCAGTACTTC

d_call: TRBD2
cdr3_length: 16
v_call: TRBV7-2
j_call: TRBJ2-7
clone_size: many
cdr3_aa: CASSLEAGTRNYEQYF
cdr3_nt: TGTGCCAGCAGCTTAGAAGCCGGGACTAGGAACTACGAGCAGTACTTC

d_call: .
cdr3_length: 14
v_call: TRBV20-1
j_call: TRBJ1-6
clone_size: many
cdr3_aa: CSASSRQPNSPLHF
cdr3_nt: TGCAGTGCTAGTTCGCGACAGCCTAATTCACCCCTCCACTTT

d_call: .
cdr3_length: 12
v_call: TRBV7-9
j_call: TRBJ2-7
clone_size: few
cdr3_aa: CASSLERHEQYF
cdr3_nt: TGTGCCAGCAGCTTAGAACGCCACGAGCAGTACTTC

d_call: TRBD1
cdr3_length: 16
v_call: TRBV7-6
j_call: TRBJ2-1
clone_size: .
cdr3_aa: CASSLVGTGTYNEQFF
cdr3_nt: TGTGCCAGCAGCTTAGTAGGGACAGGTACCTACAATGAGCAGTTCTTC

d_call: TRBD1
cdr3_length: 15
v_call: TRBV10-3
j_call: TRBJ2-5
clone_size: many
cdr3_aa: CAISPSDRGQETQYF
cdr3_nt: TGTGCCATCAGCCCATCTGACAGGGGTCAAGAGACCCAGTACTTC

d_call: TRBD1
cdr3_length: 14
v_call: TRBV9
j_call: TRBJ2-3
clone_size: many
cdr3_aa: CASSLRQGPDTQYF
cdr3_nt: TGTGCCAGCAGCCTTCGACAGGGGCCAGATACGCAGTATTTT

d_call: .
cdr3_length: 14
v_call: TRBV12-3/TRBV12-4
j_call: TRBJ1-1
clone_size: many
cdr3_aa: CASSLELLNTEAFF
cdr3_nt: TGTGCCAGCAGTTTAGAACTATTGAACACTGAAGCTTTCTTT

d_call: .
cdr3_length: 13
v_call: TRBV30
j_call: TRBJ2-5
clone_size: .
cdr3_aa: CAWSSVRQETQYF
cdr3_nt: TGTGCCTGGAGTTCGGTCAGGCAAGAGACCCAGTACTTC

d_call: .
cdr3_length: 12
v_call: TRBV14
j_call: TRBJ2-1
clone_size: few
cdr3_aa: CASSRSGREQFF
cdr3_nt: TGTGCCAGCAGCCGGTCCGGCAGAGAGCAGTTCTTC

d_call: .
cdr3_length: 11
v_call: TRBV5-5
j_call: TRBJ2-2
clone_size: .
cdr3_aa: CASSNTGELFF
cdr3_nt: TGTGCCAGCTCGAACACCGGGGAGCTGTTTTTT

d_call: TRBD1
cdr3_length: 14
v_call: TRBV10-3
j_call: TRBJ1-2
clone_size: many
cdr3_aa: CATGGTGGSYGYTF
cdr3_nt: TGTGCCACCGGGGGGACAGGGGGAAGCTATGGCTACACCTTC

d_call: .
cdr3_length: 16
v_call: TRBV21-1
j_call: TRBJ2-1
clone_size: few
cdr3_aa: CASSKRGTGPYNEQFF
cdr3_nt: TGTGCCAGCAGCAAAAGAGGGACAGGACCCTACAATGAGCAGTTCTTC

d_call: .
cdr3_length: 16
v_call: TRBV4-3
j_call: TRBJ2-1
clone_size: few
cdr3_aa: CASSQQPGQGVDEQFF
cdr3_nt: TGCGCCAGCAGCCAGCAGCCGGGACAAGGGGTGGATGAGCAGTTCTTC

d_call: TRBD2
cdr3_length: 16
v_call: TRBV29-1
j_call: TRBJ2-1
clone_size: many
cdr3_aa: CSVGGGGGRGENEQFF
cdr3_nt: TGCAGCGTTGGTGGTGGCGGGGGGAGAGGCGAAAATGAGCAGTTCTTC

d_call: TRBD1
cdr3_length: 15
v_call: TRBV11-3
j_call: TRBJ2-7
clone_size: .
cdr3_aa: CASSPGTGKLYEQYF
cdr3_nt: TGTGCCAGCAGCCCCGGGACAGGGAAGTTATACGAGCAGTACTTC

d_call: .
cdr3_length: 14
v_call: TRBV4-1
j_call: TRBJ2-2
clone_size: .
cdr3_aa: CASSRGGDTGELFF
cdr3_nt: TGCGCCAGCAGCCGAGGAGGTGACACCGGGGAGCTGTTTTTT

d_call: .
cdr3_length: 15
v_call: TRBV5-5
j_call: TRBJ1-3
clone_size: many
cdr3_aa: CASSSEGHSGNTIYF
cdr3_nt: TGTGCCAGCAGCTCTGAGGGCCACTCTGGAAACACCATATATTTT

d_call: TRBD2
cdr3_length: 14
v_call: TRBV7-2
j_call: TRBJ2-7
clone_size: .
cdr3_aa: CASSFLSGGSEQYF
cdr3_nt: TGTGCCAGCAGCTTCTTGTCGGGGGGGAGCGAGCAGTACTTC

d_call: TRBD2
cdr3_length: 14
v_call: TRBV12-3/TRBV12-4
j_call: TRBJ2-3
clone_size: .
cdr3_aa: CASRRGWSTDTQYF
cdr3_nt: TGTGCCAGCAGGCGGGGGTGGAGCACAGATACGCAGTATTTT

d_call: .
cdr3_length: 14
v_call: TRBV3-1
j_call: TRBJ2-5
clone_size: many
cdr3_aa: CASSLMTAQETQYF
cdr3_nt: TGTGCCAGCAGCCTTATGACAGCCCAAGAGACCCAGTACTTC

d_call: .
cdr3_length: 14
v_call: TRBV27
j_call: TRBJ2-7
clone_size: many
cdr3_aa: CASRRTVAGGEQYF
cdr3_nt: TGTGCCAGCAGACGGACGGTCGCCGGTGGGGAGCAGTACTTC

d_call: .
cdr3_length: 13
v_call: TRBV27
j_call: TRBJ2-7
clone_size: .
cdr3_aa: CASSRSRAYEQYF
cdr3_nt: TGTGCCAGCAGTCGAAGCCGTGCCTACGAGCAGTACTTC

d_call: TRBD1
cdr3_length: 15
v_call: TRBV4-1
j_call: TRBJ1-5
clone_size: .
cdr3_aa: CASSLAPGGGQPQHF
cdr3_nt: TGCGCCAGCAGCCTAGCACCAGGGGGCGGACAGCCCCAGCATTTT

d_call: .
cdr3_length: 16
v_call: TRBV11-2
j_call: TRBJ2-1
clone_size: .
cdr3_aa: CASSPAANLAGDEQFF
cdr3_nt: TGTGCCAGCAGCCCCGCTGCAAATCTAGCCGGGGATGAGCAGTTCTTC

d_call: .
cdr3_length: 13
v_call: TRBV7-8
j_call: TRBJ2-5
clone_size: many
cdr3_aa: CASSLGQQETQYF
cdr3_nt: TGTGCCAGCAGCTTGGGGCAGCAAGAGACCCAGTACTTC

d_call: .
cdr3_length: 14
v_call: TRBV27
j_call: TRBJ1-5
clone_size: .
cdr3_aa: CASSPTGLGQPQHF
cdr3_nt: TGTGCCAGCAGTCCGACAGGCCTTGGACAGCCCCAGCATTTT

d_call: .
cdr3_length: 13
v_call: TRBV7-2
j_call: TRBJ1-1
clone_size: few
cdr3_aa: CASSGSQGLKTFF
cdr3_nt: TGTGCCAGCAGCGGGTCCCAGGGCCTGAAAACTTTCTTT

d_call: .
cdr3_length: 13
v_call: TRBV9
j_call: TRBJ2-7
clone_size: few
cdr3_aa: CASSVVISGEQYF
cdr3_nt: TGTGCCAGCAGCGTAGTGATTTCGGGGGAGCAGTACTTC

d_call: .
cdr3_length: 16
v_call: TRBV11-2
j_call: TRBJ2-1
clone_size: many
cdr3_aa: CASSLELILAYNEQFF
cdr3_nt: TGTGCCAGCAGCTTAGAATTAATTCTAGCCTACAATGAGCAGTTCTTC

d_call: .
cdr3_length: 13
v_call: TRBV29-1
j_call: TRBJ1-1
clone_size: .
cdr3_aa: CSVGSGSRGFAFF
cdr3_nt: TGCAGCGTTGGGTCCGGATCCCGAGGATTCGCTTTCTTT

d_call: TRBD2
cdr3_length: 13
v_call: TRBV20-1
j_call: TRBJ2-3
clone_size: .
cdr3_aa: CSARGLAADTQYF
cdr3_nt: TGCAGTGCCCGCGGACTAGCGGCAGATACGCAGTATTTT

d_call: TRBD2
cdr3_length: 15
v_call: TRBV7-9
j_call: TRBJ2-1
clone_size: few
cdr3_aa: CASTPWGSGNNEQFF
cdr3_nt: TGTGCCAGCACCCCCTGGGGTAGCGGGAACAATGAGCAGTTCTTC

d_call: .
cdr3_length: 14
v_call: TRBV10-3
j_call: TRBJ2-1
clone_size: many
cdr3_aa: CAISDATEDNEQFF
cdr3_nt: TGTGCCATCAGCGACGCTACGGAAGATAATGAGCAGTTCTTC

d_call: .
cdr3_length: 16
v_call: TRBV12-2
j_call: TRBJ1-6
clone_size: .
cdr3_aa: CASRLDTGLDNSPLHF
cdr3_nt: TGTGCAAGTCGCTTAGATACAGGATTAGATAATTCACCCCTCCACTTT

d_call: TRBD2
cdr3_length: 18
v_call: TRBV20-1
j_call: TRBJ2-1
clone_size: few
cdr3_aa: CSAKPTSGRAKVRGEQFF
cdr3_nt: TGCAGTGCCAAACCGACTAGCGGGAGGGCCAAAGTTCGGGGTGAGCAGTTCTTC

d_call: .
cdr3_length: 14
v_call: TRBV4-2
j_call: TRBJ2-4
clone_size: many
cdr3_aa: CASSQEGGGNIQYF
cdr3_nt: TGTGCCAGCAGCCAAGAAGGAGGCGGGAACATTCAGTACTTC

d_call: .
cdr3_length: 16
v_call: TRBV28
j_call: TRBJ1-1
clone_size: .
cdr3_aa: CASSRVPGALNTEAFF
cdr3_nt: TGTGCCAGCAGTCGTGTTCCAGGGGCCCTGAACACTGAAGCTTTCTTT

d_call: TRBD2
cdr3_length: 15
v_call: TRBV28
j_call: TRBJ2-1
clone_size: many
cdr3_aa: CASSLSSGSGSEQFF
cdr3_nt: TGTGCCAGCAGTTTAAGTAGCGGGAGTGGGAGTGAGCAGTTCTTC

d_call: TRBD1
cdr3_length: 15
v_call: TRBV12-3/TRBV12-4
j_call: TRBJ1-5
clone_size: .
cdr3_aa: CASSLPGTGDGPQHF
cdr3_nt: TGTGCCAGCAGTTTGCCCGGGACAGGGGACGGGCCCCAGCATTTT

d_call: .
cdr3_length: 11
v_call: TRBV12-3/TRBV12-4
j_call: TRBJ2-1
clone_size: many
cdr3_aa: CASSSLYEQFF
cdr3_nt: TGTGCCAGCAGTTCCCTTTATGAGCAGTTCTTC

d_call: .
cdr3_length: 14
v_call: TRBV5-6
j_call: TRBJ2-2
clone_size: many
cdr3_aa: CASSRVFNTGELFF
cdr3_nt: TGTGCCAGCAGCCGGGTATTTAACACCGGGGAGCTGTTTTTT

d_call: .
cdr3_length: 16
v_call: TRBV20-1
j_call: TRBJ2-1
clone_size: many
cdr3_aa: CSPGPQTGMPYNEQFF
cdr3_nt: TGCAGTCCCGGCCCCCAAACAGGGATGCCCTACAATGAGCAGTTCTTC

d_call: .
cdr3_length: 16
v_call: TRBV7-8
j_call: TRBJ2-1
clone_size: .
cdr3_aa: CASSLVAPEAPHEQFF
cdr3_nt: TGTGCCAGCAGCTTAGTGGCTCCTGAAGCTCCCCATGAGCAGTTCTTC

d_call: .
cdr3_length: 14
v_call: TRBV3-1
j_call: TRBJ2-7
clone_size: few
cdr3_aa: CASSQYGQTYEQYF
cdr3_nt: TGTGCCAGCAGCCAATACGGACAGACCTACGAGCAGTACTTC

d_call: .
cdr3_length: 15
v_call: TRBV11-2
j_call: TRBJ1-3
clone_size: many
cdr3_aa: CASSLTPSAGNTIYF
cdr3_nt: TGTGCCAGCAGCTTAACCCCGTCGGCTGGAAACACCATATATTTT

d_call: .
cdr3_length: 15
v_call: TRBV15
j_call: TRBJ2-1
clone_size: .
cdr3_aa: CATSAIGGTLVEQFF
cdr3_nt: TGTGCCACCAGCGCCATCGGTGGGACCCTAGTTGAGCAGTTCTTC

d_call: .
cdr3_length: 19
v_call: TRBV9
j_call: TRBJ2-1
clone_size: many
cdr3_aa: CASSVDPLEAGSGYNEQFF
cdr3_nt: TGTGCCAGCAGCGTAGACCCATTAGAAGCTGGGAGCGGATACAATGAGCAGTTCTTC

d_call: .
cdr3_length: 13
v_call: TRBV5-6
j_call: TRBJ2-7
clone_size: many
cdr3_aa: CASSRAGRNEQYF
cdr3_nt: TGTGCCAGCAGCCGGGCGGGGAGAAACGAGCAGTACTTC

d_call: .
cdr3_length: 15
v_call: TRBV7-2
j_call: TRBJ2-1
clone_size: few
cdr3_aa: CASSLGFAGAREQFF
cdr3_nt: TGTGCCAGCAGCTTAGGTTTTGCGGGGGCCCGTGAGCAGTTCTTC

d_call: .
cdr3_length: 15
v_call: TRBV7-2
j_call: TRBJ2-5
clone_size: .
cdr3_aa: CASTRRFGLGETQYF
cdr3_nt: TGTGCCAGCACCCGGAGGTTTGGCCTCGGCGAGACCCAGTACTTC

d_call: TRBD2
cdr3_length: 16
v_call: TRBV7-8
j_call: TRBJ2-1
clone_size: once
cdr3_aa: CASSLDPLAGFNEQFF
cdr3_nt: TGTGCCAGCAGCTTAGACCCTCTAGCGGGGTTCAATGAGCAGTTCTTC

d_call: .
cdr3_length: 12
v_call: TRBV10-3
j_call: TRBJ2-2
clone_size: many
cdr3_aa: CAISGFPGELFF
cdr3_nt: TGTGCCATCTCGGGGTTTCCCGGGGAGCTGTTTTTT

d_call: .
cdr3_length: 18
v_call: TRBV7-6
j_call: TRBJ2-1
clone_size: few
cdr3_aa: CASSLEGIFSKGENEQFF
cdr3_nt: TGTGCCAGCAGCTTAGAGGGGATCTTCTCTAAGGGGGAAAATGAGCAGTTCTTC

d_call: .
cdr3_length: 13
v_call: TRBV7-9
j_call: TRBJ2-5
clone_size: many
cdr3_aa: CASSYTAQETQYF
cdr3_nt: TGTGCCAGCAGCTACACAGCCCAAGAGACCCAGTACTTC